This is a list of T cell receptor beta chains from one sample in a study of T cells in Graves' hyperthyroidism and ophthalmopathy. In TCRdb, the multiplex PCR reads were re-called with MiXCR into one record per CDR3 protein. This repertoire shows 300,000 to 400,000 distinct CDR3 sequences, approximately 17% found once; its top ten account for 40% to 45%. Sequenced input: blood. Every receptor here comes from a young man with Graves' ophthalmopathy. CDR3s include the opening cysteine and the closing phenylalanine or tryptophan. The D gene is left open where the match is weak. Only some rows state a clone size, as once, few, many or a class for expanded clones.

j_gene,abundance,d_gene,v_gene,CDR3nt,CDR3aa
TRBJ2-7,-,-,TRBV18,TGTGCCAGCTCACAGGGGCCCTTCTCCCCAGGGCTCGAGCAGTACTTC,CASSQGPFSPGLEQYF
TRBJ2-6,-,-,TRBV19,TGTGCCAGTAGTATAGCCAGGGCTGGGGCCAACGTCCTGACTTTC,CASSIARAGANVLTF
TRBJ1-2,few,-,TRBV25-1,TGTGCCAGCAGTGAAGGGTCGGGCACCCGAGGAGGCTACACCTTC,CASSEGSGTRGGYTF
TRBJ1-1,-,TRBD1,TRBV20-1,TGCAGTGCTAGAGATCCCGGGACAGGGAAAGCTTTCTTT,CSARDPGTGKAFF
TRBJ1-2,-,-,TRBV6-1,TGTGCCAGCGCTTCCCGGGCCGGGGGCGGCGGCTACACCTTC,CASASRAGGGGYTF
TRBJ1-2,many,-,TRBV11-2,TGTGCCAGCAGCTTAGGTGCGGAATATGGCTACACCTTC,CASSLGAEYGYTF
TRBJ2-7,many,-,TRBV7-8,TGTGCCAGCAGCTTAGAACTAGGCTACGAGCAGTACTTC,CASSLELGYEQYF
TRBJ2-5,many,-,TRBV7-3,TGTGCCAGCAGCTTAAGTCTGGGGCCCCAAGAGACCCAGTACTTC,CASSLSLGPQETQYF
TRBJ1-1,many,-,TRBV20-1,TGCAGTGCTAGAGATGAACCTAACACTGAAGCTTTCTTT,CSARDEPNTEAFF
TRBJ2-5,few,TRBD2,TRBV6-6,TGTGCCAGCAGTTACGGTCGGCGGGGGGATCCCCGAGAGACCCAGTACTTC,CASSYGRRGDPRETQYF
TRBJ1-2,many,TRBD1,TRBV6-1,TGTGCCAGCAGTTCCGGGACAGGGGTTAACTATGGCTACACCTTC,CASSSGTGVNYGYTF
TRBJ1-2,-,-,TRBV2,TGTGCCAGCAGTGCCTCGGGTGGGGCGCCCGGCTACACCTTC,CASSASGGAPGYTF
TRBJ2-3,-,-,TRBV6-1,TGTGCCAGCACCCAGGTCGCGGGCACAGATACGCAGTATTTT,CASTQVAGTDTQYF
TRBJ2-3,-,TRBD2,TRBV9,TGTGCCAGCAGCGTAGGAGGGGGTAGCGGGGGCGCAGATACGCAGTATTTT,CASSVGGGSGGADTQYF
TRBJ1-5,many,TRBD1,TRBV2,TGTGCCAGCAGTCCCGGGACAGACCTGAATCAGCCCCAGCATTTT,CASSPGTDLNQPQHF
TRBJ1-1,many,-,TRBV20-1,TGCAGTGTGACCCAGGGGAACACTGAAGCTTTCTTT,CSVTQGNTEAFF
TRBJ1-2,many,-,TRBV20-1,TGCAGTGCTAGACCTCACAGGGAGGACTATGGCTACACCTTC,CSARPHREDYGYTF
TRBJ1-5,many,-,TRBV3-1,TGTGCCAGCGGAAGGGACACGAATCAGCCCCAGCATTTT,CASGRDTNQPQHF
TRBJ2-2,-,TRBD1,TRBV28,TGTGCCAGCAGCCGAAAAAGGACAGGTCTTGGGACCGGGGAGCTGTTTTTT,CASSRKRTGLGTGELFF
TRBJ2-7,many,-,TRBV6-1,TGTGCCAGCAGTATCCCGGGCACCTACGAGCAGTACTTC,CASSIPGTYEQYF
TRBJ2-7,many,-,TRBV27,TGTGCCAGCGGGAGTGGGAACTACGAGCAGTACTTC,CASGSGNYEQYF
TRBJ1-5,-,-,TRBV6-1,TGTGCCAGCAGCCCTAATAGCAATCAGCCCCAGCATTTT,CASSPNSNQPQHF
TRBJ2-1,-,TRBD1,TRBV15,TGTGCCACCAGCACCTCCTTACAGGGGGCCCCTCCCTACAATGAGCAGTTCTTC,CATSTSLQGAPPYNEQFF
TRBJ2-6,-,-,TRBV20-1,TGCAGTGCTAGAGATCGGGTCCTTGCTGGGGCCAACGTCCTGACTTTC,CSARDRVLAGANVLTF
TRBJ2-3,-,TRBD1,TRBV12-5,TGTGCTAGTGGTTCCTGGACAGGGGGCGAAGCAGATACGCAGTATTTT,CASGSWTGGEADTQYF
TRBJ1-1,many,TRBD1,TRBV6-2/TRBV6-3,TGTGCCAGCAGTATACGGGAGACAGGGGTGGTCACTGAAGCTTTCTTT,CASSIRETGVVTEAFF
TRBJ1-5,-,-,TRBV20-1,TGCAGTGCTAGAGATCAAAGCAGCTTTAGCAATCAGCCCCAGCATTTT,CSARDQSSFSNQPQHF
TRBJ2-5,-,-,TRBV28,TGTGCCACCGTGGCCTGGGGACCCCAAGAGACCCAGTACTTC,CATVAWGPQETQYF
TRBJ2-7,-,TRBD2,TRBV4-1,TGCGCCAGCAGCGTAAGCGGGCGGGGGAAGGTCGAGCAGTACTTC,CASSVSGRGKVEQYF
TRBJ1-6,many,TRBD1,TRBV10-2,TGCGCCAGCAGTGCCCCGGGACAGGGGACTTCACCCCTCCACTTT,CASSAPGQGTSPLHF
TRBJ1-5,many,TRBD1,TRBV6-2/TRBV6-3,TGTGCCAGCAGAGACAGGGCTATCCGACTTGCGGGCAATCAGCCCCAGCATTTT,CASRDRAIRLAGNQPQHF
TRBJ2-1,many,TRBD1,TRBV2,TGTGCCAGCAATCCGGGACAGGGGGCGAATGAGCAGTTCTTC,CASNPGQGANEQFF
TRBJ2-1,many,-,TRBV5-1,TGCGCCAGCAGCTCCCCCACGGTCGATGAGCAGTTCTTC,CASSSPTVDEQFF
TRBJ2-3,many,-,TRBV24-1,TGTGCCAGTGGGACTGATACCACAGATACGCAGTATTTT,CASGTDTTDTQYF
TRBJ1-6,few,TRBD1,TRBV12-3/TRBV12-4,TGTGCCAGCAGTTTTGTAGGGGGCCGCTCACCCCTCCACTTT,CASSFVGGRSPLHF
TRBJ2-5,many,-,TRBV24-1,TGTGCCACCAGTGAACCCCAGGGACAAGAGACCCAGTACTTC,CATSEPQGQETQYF
TRBJ2-2,-,TRBD2,TRBV9,TGTGCCAGCAGCGTAGAAGGCGGGGGGCGGAACACCGGGGAGCTGTTTTTT,CASSVEGGGRNTGELFF
TRBJ2-1,once,-,TRBV5-8,TGTGCCAGCAGCTTGGTAACCCGGACAGTCTACAATGAGCAGTTCTTC,CASSLVTRTVYNEQFF
TRBJ1-2,few,-,TRBV24-1,TGTGCCACCAGTGATGAGGGAGGCTACACCTTC,CATSDEGGYTF
TRBJ2-7,many,-,TRBV7-9,TGTGCCAGCAGCTTAGTGAGCCCTTCCTACGAGCAGTACTTC,CASSLVSPSYEQYF
TRBJ2-7,-,-,TRBV11-1,TGTGCCAGCAGCCAACCGGGTTTTTCCCACGAGCAGTACTTC,CASSQPGFSHEQYF
TRBJ1-4,few,-,TRBV6-1,TGTGCCGGTCGGACAGACGCAACTAATGAAAAACTGTTTTTT,CAGRTDATNEKLFF
TRBJ2-5,many,-,TRBV13,TGTGCCAGCAGCGCGGACAGAACCGTTCAAGAGACCCAGTACTTC,CASSADRTVQETQYF
TRBJ2-5,many,-,TRBV13,TGTGCCAGCAGCCCGGGACGGCTAGAGACCCAGTACTTC,CASSPGRLETQYF
TRBJ1-5,many,-,TRBV28,TGTGCCAGCAGTCTGAGGCAGAGCAATCAGCCCCAGCATTTT,CASSLRQSNQPQHF
TRBJ2-7,many,-,TRBV12-3/TRBV12-4,TGTGCCAGCGGCCCGGACGGTACCTACGAGCAGTACTTC,CASGPDGTYEQYF
TRBJ1-2,many,TRBD1,TRBV5-1,TGCGCCAGCACCCCGACAGGGGGGGACTATGGCTACACCTTC,CASTPTGGDYGYTF
TRBJ1-2,many,-,TRBV5-1,TGCGCCAGCAGCATGGGTGGCTACGAAGGCTACACCTTC,CASSMGGYEGYTF
TRBJ2-3,-,TRBD1,TRBV10-3,TGTGCCACACACGGGACAGTAAACACAGATACGCAGTATTTT,CATHGTVNTDTQYF
TRBJ1-3,few,-,TRBV15,TGTGCCACCAGCAGAGATTTCGGGTTGTCTGGAAACACCATATATTTT,CATSRDFGLSGNTIYF
TRBJ2-5,many,-,TRBV7-9,TGTGCCAGCAGCTCGGTTGGGGATGAGACCCAGTACTTC,CASSSVGDETQYF
TRBJ1-2,-,TRBD1,TRBV29-1,TGCAGCGTTCAATTTGCAGGGGGGTCAAATGGCTACACCTTC,CSVQFAGGSNGYTF
TRBJ2-3,-,TRBD2,TRBV7-6,TGTGCCAGCAGCTTAGTTACTAGCGGGGCTAGCACAGATACGCAGTATTTT,CASSLVTSGASTDTQYF
TRBJ2-3,many,TRBD2,TRBV6-1,TGTGCCAGCAGTGGTCAACTAGCGGGGGTTTCAGGGGATACGCAGTATTTT,CASSGQLAGVSGDTQYF
TRBJ2-7,many,-,TRBV12-3/TRBV12-4,TGTGCCAGCAATATTGACAGGAACTACGAGCAGTACTTC,CASNIDRNYEQYF
TRBJ2-6,-,-,TRBV29-1,TGCAGCGTTGCCCTCAACTCTGGGGCCAACGTCCTGACTTTC,CSVALNSGANVLTF
TRBJ1-2,-,-,TRBV5-6,TGTGCCAGCAGCTTTGGTACCGTGAAAGGGGGCTACACCTTC,CASSFGTVKGGYTF
TRBJ2-3,few,-,TRBV7-9,TGTGCACTTGGGGGACGCGTAAGCGCAGATACGCAGTATTTT,CALGGRVSADTQYF
TRBJ2-7,many,-,TRBV5-1,TGCGCCAGCAGCAAAAGACAGGACGAGCAGTACTTC,CASSKRQDEQYF
TRBJ1-1,-,-,TRBV4-2,TGTGCCAGCAGGCAGTCGAACACTGAAGCTTTCTTT,CASRQSNTEAFF